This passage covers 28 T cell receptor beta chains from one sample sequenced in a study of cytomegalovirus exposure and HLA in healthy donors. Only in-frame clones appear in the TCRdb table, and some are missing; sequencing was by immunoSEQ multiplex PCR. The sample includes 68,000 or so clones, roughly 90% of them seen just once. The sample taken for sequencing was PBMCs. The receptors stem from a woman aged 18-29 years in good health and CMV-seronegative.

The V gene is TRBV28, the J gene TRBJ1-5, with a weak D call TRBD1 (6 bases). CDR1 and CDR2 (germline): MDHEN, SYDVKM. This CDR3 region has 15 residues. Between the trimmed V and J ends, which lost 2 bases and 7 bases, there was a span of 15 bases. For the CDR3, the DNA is TGTGCCAGCAGTTTAACTCCCAGGGGAGGGCAGCCCCAGCATTTT. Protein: CASSLTPRGGQPQHF.

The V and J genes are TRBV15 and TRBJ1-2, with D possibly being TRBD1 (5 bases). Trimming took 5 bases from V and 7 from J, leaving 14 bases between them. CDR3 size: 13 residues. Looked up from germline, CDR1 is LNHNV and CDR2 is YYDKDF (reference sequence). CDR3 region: CATSEDRSAGYTF. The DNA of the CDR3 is TGTGCCACCAGCGAAGACAGATCCGCTGGCTACACCTTC.

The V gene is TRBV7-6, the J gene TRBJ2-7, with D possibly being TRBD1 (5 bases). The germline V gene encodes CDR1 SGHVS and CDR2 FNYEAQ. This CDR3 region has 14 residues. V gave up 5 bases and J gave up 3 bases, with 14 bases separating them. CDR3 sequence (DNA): TGTGCCAGCAGCCCAAACCCCGACAGCTACGAGCAGTACTTC. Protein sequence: CASSPNPDSYEQYF.

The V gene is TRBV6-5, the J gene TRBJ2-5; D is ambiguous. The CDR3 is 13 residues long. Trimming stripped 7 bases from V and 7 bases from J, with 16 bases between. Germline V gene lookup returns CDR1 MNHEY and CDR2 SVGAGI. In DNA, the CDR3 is TGTGCCAGCACTAATACCCCCAGAGGGACCCAGTACTTC. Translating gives CASTNTPRGTQYF.

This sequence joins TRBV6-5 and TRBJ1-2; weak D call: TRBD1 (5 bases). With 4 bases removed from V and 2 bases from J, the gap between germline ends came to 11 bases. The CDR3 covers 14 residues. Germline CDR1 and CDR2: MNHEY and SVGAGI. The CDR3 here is CASSWTRENYGYTF. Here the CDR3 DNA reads TGTGCCAGCAGTTGGACACGGGAGAACTATGGCTACACCTTC.

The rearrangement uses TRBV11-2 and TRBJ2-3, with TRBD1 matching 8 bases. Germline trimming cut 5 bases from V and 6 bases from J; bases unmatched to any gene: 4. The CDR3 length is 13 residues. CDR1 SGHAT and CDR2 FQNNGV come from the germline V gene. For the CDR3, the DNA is TGTGCCAGCAGCCTGAACAGGGGGGATACGCAGTATTTT. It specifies CASSLNRGDTQYF.

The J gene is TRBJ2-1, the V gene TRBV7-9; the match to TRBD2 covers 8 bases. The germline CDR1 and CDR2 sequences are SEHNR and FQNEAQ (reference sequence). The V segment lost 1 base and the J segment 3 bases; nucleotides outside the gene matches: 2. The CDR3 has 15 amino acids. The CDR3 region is CASSLVLAGYNEQFF. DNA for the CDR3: TGTGCCAGCAGCTTAGTTCTAGCGGGCTACAATGAGCAGTTCTTC.

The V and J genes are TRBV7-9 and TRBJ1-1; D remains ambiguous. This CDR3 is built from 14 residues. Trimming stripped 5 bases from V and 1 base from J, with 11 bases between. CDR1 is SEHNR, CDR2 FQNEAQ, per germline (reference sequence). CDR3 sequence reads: CASSRPQENTEAFF. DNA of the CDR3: TGTGCCAGCAGCCGCCCCCAGGAGAACACTGAAGCTTTCTTT.

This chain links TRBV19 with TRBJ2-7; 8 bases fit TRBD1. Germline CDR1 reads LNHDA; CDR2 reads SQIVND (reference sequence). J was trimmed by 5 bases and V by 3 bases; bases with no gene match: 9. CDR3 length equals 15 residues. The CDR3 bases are TGTGCCAGTAGTATCTATCGGACAGGGACCCACGAGCAGTACTTC. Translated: CASSIYRTGTHEQYF.

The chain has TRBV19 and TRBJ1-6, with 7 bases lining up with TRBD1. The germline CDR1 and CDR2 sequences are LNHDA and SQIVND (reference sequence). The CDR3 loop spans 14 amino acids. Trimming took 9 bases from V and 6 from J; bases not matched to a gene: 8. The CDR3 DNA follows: TGTGCCAGCAGAAGACAGGGAAGTAATTCACCCCTCCACTTT. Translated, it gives CASRRQGSNSPLHF.

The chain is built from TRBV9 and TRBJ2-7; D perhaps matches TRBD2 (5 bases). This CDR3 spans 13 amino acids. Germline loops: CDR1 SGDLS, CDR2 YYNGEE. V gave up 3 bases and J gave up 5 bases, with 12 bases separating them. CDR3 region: CASSGTSLHEQYF. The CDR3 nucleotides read TGTGCCAGCAGCGGTACTAGTCTGCACGAGCAGTACTTC.

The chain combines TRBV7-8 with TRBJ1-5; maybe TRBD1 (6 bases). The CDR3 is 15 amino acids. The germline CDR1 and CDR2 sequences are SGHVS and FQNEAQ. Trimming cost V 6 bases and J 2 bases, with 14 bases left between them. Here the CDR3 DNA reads TGTGCCAGCAGTCAAACAGGGTTGGGCAATCAGCCCCAGCATTTT. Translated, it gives CASSQTGLGNQPQHF.

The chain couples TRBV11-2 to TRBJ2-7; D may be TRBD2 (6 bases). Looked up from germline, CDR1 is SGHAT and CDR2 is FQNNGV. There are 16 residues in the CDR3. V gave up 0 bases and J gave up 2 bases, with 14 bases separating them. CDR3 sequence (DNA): TGTGCCAGCAGCTTAGAGAAGAGCGGGCCAGCCTACGAGCAGTACTTC. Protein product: CASSLEKSGPAYEQYF.

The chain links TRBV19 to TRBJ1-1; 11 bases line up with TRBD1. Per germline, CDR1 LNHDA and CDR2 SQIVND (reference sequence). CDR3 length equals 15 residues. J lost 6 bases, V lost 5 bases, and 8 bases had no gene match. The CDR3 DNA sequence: TGTGCCAGTAGTCCCCGGGACAGGGGGAGGCCTGAAGCTTTCTTT. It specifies CASSPRDRGRPEAFF.

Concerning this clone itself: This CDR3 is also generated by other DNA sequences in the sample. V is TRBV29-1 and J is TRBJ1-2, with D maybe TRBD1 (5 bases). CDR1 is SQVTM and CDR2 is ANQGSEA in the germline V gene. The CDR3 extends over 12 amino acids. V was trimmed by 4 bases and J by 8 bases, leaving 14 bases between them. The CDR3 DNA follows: TGCAGCGTTGCCGGGACCGGGGGGGGCTACACCTTC. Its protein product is CSVAGTGGGYTF.

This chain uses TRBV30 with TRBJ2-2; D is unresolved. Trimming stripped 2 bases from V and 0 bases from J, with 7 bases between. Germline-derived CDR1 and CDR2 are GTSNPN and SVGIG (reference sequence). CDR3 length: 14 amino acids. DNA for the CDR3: TGTGCCTGGAGTTCTCCTCCGAACACCGGGGAGCTGTTTTTT. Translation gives CAWSSPPNTGELFF.

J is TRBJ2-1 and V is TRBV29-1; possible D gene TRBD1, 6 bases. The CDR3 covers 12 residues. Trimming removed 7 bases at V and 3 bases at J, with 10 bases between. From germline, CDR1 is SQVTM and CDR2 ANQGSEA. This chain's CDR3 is CSATGIYNEQFF. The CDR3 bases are TGCAGCGCGACAGGCATCTACAATGAGCAGTTCTTC.

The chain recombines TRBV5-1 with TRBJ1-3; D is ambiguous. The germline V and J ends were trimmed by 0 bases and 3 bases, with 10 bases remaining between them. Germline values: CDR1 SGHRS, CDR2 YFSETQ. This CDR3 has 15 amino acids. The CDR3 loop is CASSLDTSGGNTIYF. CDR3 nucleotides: TGCGCCAGCAGCTTGGACACCAGCGGTGGAAACACCATATATTTT.

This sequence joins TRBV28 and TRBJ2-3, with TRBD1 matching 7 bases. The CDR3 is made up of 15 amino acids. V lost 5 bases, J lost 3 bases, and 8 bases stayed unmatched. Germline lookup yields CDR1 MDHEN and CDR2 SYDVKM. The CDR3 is CASSPRTGATDTQYF. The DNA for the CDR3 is TGTGCCAGCAGTCCCCGCACAGGGGCTACAGATACGCAGTATTTT. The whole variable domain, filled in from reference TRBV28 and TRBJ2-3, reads DVKVTQSSRYLVKRTGEKVFLECVQDMDHENMFWYRQDPGLGLRLIYFSYDVKMKEKGDIPEGYSVSREKKERFSLILESASTNQTSMYLCASSPRTGATDTQYFGPGTRLTVL.

The CDR3 DNA reads TGTGCCAGCAGTTTGTCAGGAAGGGGGATCTATGGCTACACCTTC. Residues: CASSLSGRGIYGYTF. The V gene is TRBV28, the J gene TRBJ1-2; weak D call: TRBD1 (6 bases). The CDR3 has 15 amino acids. CDR1 is MDHEN and CDR2 is SYDVKM in the germline V gene. Trimming removed 3 bases from V and 4 bases from J, with 15 bases in between.

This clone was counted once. The CDR3 here is CASSQDLTREGSYEQYF. The CDR3 nucleotides read TGTGCCAGCAGCCAAGATCTGACGCGGGAGGGCTCCTACGAGCAGTACTTC. The chain combines TRBV4-2 with TRBJ2-7; 9 bases match TRBD2. The junction had 6 bases not matched to a gene; V was cut back by 0 bases and J by 0 bases. Per germline, CDR1 LGHNA and CDR2 YNFKEQ. This CDR3 contains 17 residues.

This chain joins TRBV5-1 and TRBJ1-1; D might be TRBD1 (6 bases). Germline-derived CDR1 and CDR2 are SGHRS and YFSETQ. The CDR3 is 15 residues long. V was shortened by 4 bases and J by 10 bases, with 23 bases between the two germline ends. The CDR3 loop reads CASSGTPVQGGGAFF. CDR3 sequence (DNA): TGCGCCAGCAGCGGGACTCCCGTACAGGGAGGGGGAGCTTTCTTT.

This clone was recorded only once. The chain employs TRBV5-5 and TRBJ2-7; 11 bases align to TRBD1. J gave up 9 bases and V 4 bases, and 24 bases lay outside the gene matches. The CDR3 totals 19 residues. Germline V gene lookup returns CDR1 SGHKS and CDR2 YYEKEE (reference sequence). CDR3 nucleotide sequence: TGTGCCAGCAGCCACCTGGGGGACAGGGGGACATTGGCACTACGAGGGCAGTACTTC. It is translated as CASSHLGDRGTLALRGQYF.

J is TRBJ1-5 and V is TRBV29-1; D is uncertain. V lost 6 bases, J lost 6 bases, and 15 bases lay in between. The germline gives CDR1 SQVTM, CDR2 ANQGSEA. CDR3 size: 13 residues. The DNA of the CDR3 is TGCAGCGTCGTGTGGGAGTTGGGTCAGCCCCAGCATTTT. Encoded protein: CSVVWELGQPQHF.

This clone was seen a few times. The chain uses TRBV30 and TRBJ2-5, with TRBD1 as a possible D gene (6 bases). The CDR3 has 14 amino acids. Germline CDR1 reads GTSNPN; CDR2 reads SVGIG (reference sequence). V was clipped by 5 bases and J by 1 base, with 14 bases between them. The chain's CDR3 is CAWGIGQPQETQYF. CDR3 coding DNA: TGTGCCTGGGGGATAGGACAGCCCCAAGAGACCCAGTACTTC.

The CDR3 region is CSVTRSSREQYF. In nucleotides, the CDR3 is TGCAGCGTTACCAGATCGAGCAGGGAGCAGTACTTC. The J gene is TRBJ2-7, the V gene TRBV29-1, with unresolved D. The CDR3 is 12 amino acids. The V gene lost 5 bases and the J gene lost 7 bases, with 15 bases spanning the gap. The germline gives CDR1 SQVTM, CDR2 ANQGSEA.

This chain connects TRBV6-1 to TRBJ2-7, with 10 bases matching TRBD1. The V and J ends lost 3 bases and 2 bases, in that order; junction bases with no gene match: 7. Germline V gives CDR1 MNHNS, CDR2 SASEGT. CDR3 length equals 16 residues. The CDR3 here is CASSEGTGARTYEQYF. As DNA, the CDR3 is TGTGCCAGCAGTGAGGGGACAGGGGCACGTACCTACGAGCAGTACTTC.

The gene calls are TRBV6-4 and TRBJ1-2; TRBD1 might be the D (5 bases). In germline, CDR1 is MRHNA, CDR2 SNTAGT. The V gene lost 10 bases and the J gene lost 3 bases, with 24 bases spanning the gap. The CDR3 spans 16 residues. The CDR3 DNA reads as TGTGCCAACTCTTTCTGCGGGGGAGGGGAGTACTATGGCTACACCTTC. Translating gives CANSFCGGGEYYGYTF.